This T cell receptor (beta chain) was retrieved from a study of long-term antiretroviral therapy in people with HIV (dated by TCRdb to between 2021 and 2022). About the study as a whole: The earliest samples were collected about a decade before the 2015 WHO recommendation for immediate ART, when ART was typically delayed until CD4 counts fell. A retrospective serial study tested whether ART initiation and durable HIV suppression were associated with changes in peripheral blood TRB repertoire composition and diversity. A total of 150 to 200 cryopreserved PBMC samples came from approximately 30 adults with confirmed HIV infection and were collected serially over a mean of roughly six years (range 1-12). Among the approximately 30 participants with HIV, eleven were female. No cross-contamination during QIAcube processing turned up in test extractions that ran a monoclonal T-cell line alongside 33 polyclonal samples. Overall results and qualifications from the work: Limited PBMC availability meant only the TCR beta chain was sequenced, without alpha chain pairing. At every time point, the repertoire was dominated by expanded TRB clones first identified before ART initiation, although this dominance fluctuated and, in many PLHIV, declined after ART. CDR3 length ranges in HIV repertoires were narrower than in controls, and network structure suggested an antigen-experienced repertoire with only a slight naive shift after ART. Because pre-ART samples had limited cell numbers, profiling was done on unsorted PBMC rather than on sorted CD4+ and CD8+ T cells. A significant increase in TRB diversity was found to be associated with ART initiation, although TRB diversity was observed to remain significantly below that of transplant donor controls even after long-term ART. Samples dated from the mid-2000s to the late 2010s, and the ART regimens used may be less effective than current ones. Inferences about post-ART repertoire changes were limited because no data were available on ART adherence, viral resistance or therapy changes.

The immunoSEQ hsTCRB v3.0 assay was used at survey level resolution to sequence the TRB variable region. TRB sequencing targeted a depth of about 40,000-50,000 T-cell genomes per sample. Pooled TRB libraries were sequenced on an Illumina MiSeq with a v3 150-cycle kit. The paper's processing steps were these. Repertoire analysis was run in R within a reproducible Nextflow workflow that covered QC, data transformation and analysis. LymphoSeq2, an R package for exploring AIRR-Seq data, was used to implement the custom analyses. After excluding a handful of samples that yielded fewer than 5000 total TRB sequences, fewer than 200 HIV repertoires remained for analysis. Among the roughly 200 retained HIV repertoires, 59 were collected before ART initiation and approximately 130 were collected after ART initiation. Repertoires were downsampled to 5000 TRB nucleotide sequences, with summary statistics averaged over 100 downsampling iterations. The analysis kept only TRB sequences whose CDR3 regions were at least seven amino acids long. A Shannon entropy-derived clonality score and the Gini coefficient were used to measure diversity. In the repertoire networks, any two of the top 5000 CDR3 amino acid sequences were connected whenever the two sequences differed by an edit distance of one. For TRB CDR3 amino acid sequences, GLIPH2 was used to predict antigen specificity groups and MHC restriction. To flag known associations with CMV, EBV, HIV or tissue antigens, CDR3 amino acid sequences were compared against VDJdb and McPAS-TCR. Pre-ART, post-ART and control groups were compared with Wilcoxon signed-rank tests and Holm-Bonferroni correction. This is the immuneACCESS table as TCRdb keeps it, with only in-frame sequences that have V and J called. A part of the clones is gone; compared with another copy, unresolved V genes explain less than half, and the rest is unexplained. V and J calls and clone size are as listed in that table; D and trimming were resolved from the DNA. Within this sample are about 27,000 clones, with roughly four fifths of them counted one time only. About 10% of the sample rests with the top ten.

Inclusion was restricted to participants for whom at least one PBMC sample before ART initiation and at least two post-ART samples were available. All participants with HIV were treated in the United States of America. Before DNA extraction, cryopreserved samples of roughly 0.9-11 million PBMC were thawed and washed. At the time of the earliest PBMC sample, participants with HIV were aged between roughly 20 and 60 years. Each participant contributed PBMC samples from 1-4 timepoints before ART initiation and 2-8 timepoints after ART initiation, with a median of 7 samples. Serial HIV viral load, CD4+ T-cell count, ART history and demographic data were obtained for every participant. Genomic DNA was extracted from unsorted PBMC with a Qiagen kit on a QIAcube, with processing performed in batches of 12 samples. Remarks on this clone: This receptor's antigen is unknown. Base qualities are not at hand, and no much larger clone is one base apart.

The CDR1 and CDR2 encoded by the germline V gene (reference sequence) are MNHEY and SMNVEV. The junction shows trimming of 7 bases on V and 9 bases on J, and the gene matches do not reach 4 bases of it. The CDR3 measures 14 amino acids from cysteine to phenylalanine. Only CDR3 DNA remains: 42 bases, in frame from the first base. The receptor comes from a man aged 18 to 35 with HIV. Sequenced here: unsorted PBMCs, sampled 0.8 years before starting antiretroviral therapy. In this chain, TRBV27 is recombined with TRBJ2-1; 15 bases in between match TRBD2. The CDR3 has the sequence CASTQGLAGGEQFF. The DNA sequence is TGTGCCAGCACCCAGGGACTAGCGGGGGGTGAGCAGTTCTTC.